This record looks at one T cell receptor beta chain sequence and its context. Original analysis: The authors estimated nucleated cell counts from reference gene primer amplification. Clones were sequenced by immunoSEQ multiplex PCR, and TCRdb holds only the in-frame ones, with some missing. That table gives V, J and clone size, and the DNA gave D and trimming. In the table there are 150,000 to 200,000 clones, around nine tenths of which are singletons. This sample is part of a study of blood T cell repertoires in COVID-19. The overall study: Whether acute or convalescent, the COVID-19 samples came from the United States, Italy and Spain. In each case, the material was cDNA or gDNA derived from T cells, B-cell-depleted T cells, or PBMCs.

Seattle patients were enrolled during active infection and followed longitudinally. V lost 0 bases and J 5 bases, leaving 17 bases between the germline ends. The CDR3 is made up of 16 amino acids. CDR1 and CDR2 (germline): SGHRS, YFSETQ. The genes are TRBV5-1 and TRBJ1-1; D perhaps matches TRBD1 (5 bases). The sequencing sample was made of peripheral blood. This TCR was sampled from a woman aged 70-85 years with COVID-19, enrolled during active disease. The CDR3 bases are TGCGCCAGCAGCTTGGACCGATTCGGCGGGGGTACTGAAGCTTTCTTT. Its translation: CASSLDRFGGGTEAFF.